Following are 14 T cell receptor beta chains from one sample sequenced in a study of identical twins. TCRdb redid the calling of the 5' RACE reads with MiXCR, one entry per CDR3 protein. The sample has roughly 720,000 distinct CDR3 sequences; roughly 20% are singletons. These same records also appear under a second study, on T cells expressing NK-cell markers.

Input material: PBMCs. The receptors come from a woman aged 18-30 years in good health.

This clonotype has just a few counts. The rearrangement links TRBV18 to TRBJ2-5, with D uncertain. This CDR3 contains 13 residues. The V and J ends lost 3 bases and 4 bases respectively, with 9 bases between them. Germline V gene data show CDR1 as KGHSH and CDR2 as LQKENI. The CDR3 here is CASSPYGPETQYF. For the CDR3, the DNA is TGTGCCAGCTCACCTTACGGGCCAGAGACCCAGTACTTC. Using reference TRBV18 and TRBJ2-5 for the parts outside the CDR3, the full variable domain is NAGVMQNPRHLVRRRGQEARLRCSPMKGHSHVYWYRQLPEEGLKFMVYLQKENIIDESGMPKERFSAEFPKEGPSILRIQQVVRGDSAAYFCASSPYGPETQYFGPGTRLLVL.

The V call is TRBV5-5, the J call TRBJ2-7, with D maybe TRBD2 (6 bases). CDR1 and CDR2 from the germline V gene are SGHKS and YYEKEE (reference sequence). V gave up 4 bases and J gave up 0 bases, with 20 bases separating them. The CDR3 is 17 amino acids. The CDR3 region is CASSRTVAAVSSYEQYF. Written as DNA, the CDR3 is TGTGCCAGCAGCCGGACGGTAGCGGCTGTGAGCTCCTACGAGCAGTACTTC.

V usage is TRBV4-1 and J usage is TRBJ2-5, with D perhaps assigned TRBD1 or TRBD2 (5 bases each). Per the germline V gene, CDR1 is MGHRA and CDR2 is YSYEKL. This CDR3 has 13 amino acids. V was pared by 3 bases and J by 10 bases, with 15 bases between. The CDR3 protein is CASSQEMRGLQYF. CDR3 nucleotides: TGCGCCAGCAGCCAGGAAATGAGGGGCCTCCAGTACTTC.

The rearrangement joins TRBV20-1 to TRBJ2-3; 9 bases match TRBD2. Per the germline V gene, CDR1 is DFQATT and CDR2 is SNEGSKA (reference sequence). J gave up 0 bases and V 0 bases, and 16 bases lay outside the gene matches. This CDR3 region has 20 residues. CDR3 sequence: CSARDPYLAGSHSSTDTQYF. CDR3 DNA: TGCAGTGCTAGAGATCCATACCTAGCGGGGTCACATTCGAGCACAGATACGCAGTATTTT.

The V call is TRBV20-1, the J call TRBJ2-7; no clear D gene. Germline V gene sequence: CDR1 DFQATT, CDR2 SNEGSKA (reference sequence). The CDR3 is made up of 14 amino acids. The V and J ends lost 4 bases and 3 bases respectively, with 16 bases between them. The CDR3 here is CSAKALARYYEQYF. CDR3 DNA: TGCAGTGCTAAAGCGCTCGCAAGATACTACGAGCAGTACTTC.

This chain joins TRBV3-1 and TRBJ2-3; D ambiguous. Germline values: CDR1 LGHDT, CDR2 YNNKEL (reference sequence). Trimming took off 7 bases at V and 2 bases at J, with 13 bases between the two ends. The CDR3 length is 14 residues. CDR3 in DNA: TGTGCCAGCAAGACGGACCAGATCACAGATACGCAGTATTTT. This encodes CASKTDQITDTQYF.

This clonotype occurred a few times. This sequence joins TRBV7-7 and TRBJ2-1, with 11 bases identical to TRBD2. The CDR3 has 18 residues. Trimming took 2 bases from V and 6 from J; bases not matched to a gene: 12. Germline V gene data show CDR1 as SSHAT and CDR2 as FNYEAQ (reference sequence). CDR3 loop: CASSLIPPVAGGPNEQFF. The CDR3 DNA reads TGTGCCAGCAGCTTAATCCCCCCGGTAGCGGGAGGGCCCAATGAGCAGTTCTTC.

There are a few counts of this clonotype. V and J are TRBV4-2 and TRBJ2-3; 8 bases match TRBD2. After removal of 3 bases from V and 1 base from J, the junction contained 9 bases not matched to a gene. Germline lookup yields CDR1 LGHNA and CDR2 YNFKEQ. CDR3 length: 17 amino acids. In DNA, the CDR3 is TGTGCCAGCAGCCACCTTACGGGGGGGAGCCGCACAGATACGCAGTATTTT. This codes for CASSHLTGGSRTDTQYF.

The rearrangement uses TRBV6-4 and TRBJ2-5, with D perhaps matching TRBD1 (6 bases). Trimming left V 4 bases short and J 3 bases short, with 18 bases between. Germline V gene data show CDR1 as MRHNA and CDR2 as SNTAGT. This CDR3 is 16 amino acids long. For the CDR3, the DNA is TGTGCCAGCAGTGGCCGGACAGAAGAGATTGAAGAGACCCAGTACTTC. This translates into CASSGRTEEIEETQYF.

This rearrangement joins TRBV20-1 to TRBJ2-7; TRBD2 aligns across 8 bases. CDR1 is DFQATT, CDR2 SNEGSKA, per germline (reference sequence). The CDR3 has 14 residues. Trimming removed 3 bases from V and 3 bases from J; junction bases left unmatched: 7. CDR3 amino acids: CSARAGTSLYEQYF. The DNA of the CDR3 is TGCAGTGCTAGGGCCGGGACTAGTCTCTACGAGCAGTACTTC.

This clonotype turned up a few times. The V and J genes are TRBV3-1 and TRBJ2-5, with a weak D call TRBD2 (5 bases). The ends were cut back, 5 bases at V and 5 bases at J, with 21 bases in the middle. The V gene's germline CDR1 is LGHDT and CDR2 YNNKEL (reference sequence). The CDR3 extends over 16 amino acids. The CDR3 nucleotides are TGTGCCAGCAGCTCCTTGCCCGGACGGGGTCTGGAGACCCAGTACTTC. It codes for CASSSLPGRGLETQYF.

This clonotype was counted between two and nine times. The chain recombines TRBV7-2 with TRBJ1-6; D is ambiguous. The CDR3 sequence is 13 residues long. Between the trimmed V and J ends, which lost 4 bases and 7 bases, there was a span of 8 bases. The germline CDR1 and CDR2 sequences are SGHTA and FQGNSA. CDR3 sequence (DNA): TGTGCCAGCAGCTCCTATGAGAATTCACCCCTCCACTTT. Encoded protein: CASSSYENSPLHF.

This clonotype appeared a few times. The rearrangement links TRBV6-1 to TRBJ2-1; 9 bases line up with TRBD1. V lost 5 bases, J lost 2 bases, and 10 bases stayed unmatched. Germline CDR1 is MNHNS and CDR2 is SASEGT. The CDR3 is made up of 17 amino acids. CDR3 coding DNA: TGTGCCAGCAGTCCGTATCGGGACAGGGTGCCCTACAATGAGCAGTTCTTC. Amino acid sequence: CASSPYRDRVPYNEQFF.

The sample holds one count of this clonotype. The rearrangement links TRBV18 to TRBJ1-2; D is perhaps TRBD1 (5 bases). The CDR3 extends over 16 amino acids. Germline V gene data show CDR1 as KGHSH and CDR2 as LQKENI. Between the trimmed V and J ends, which lost 3 bases and 7 bases, there was a span of 21 bases. The CDR3 is CASSPEEDPGLSGYTF. DNA of the CDR3: TGTGCCAGCTCACCGGAGGAGGACCCGGGGCTCTCTGGCTACACCTTC.